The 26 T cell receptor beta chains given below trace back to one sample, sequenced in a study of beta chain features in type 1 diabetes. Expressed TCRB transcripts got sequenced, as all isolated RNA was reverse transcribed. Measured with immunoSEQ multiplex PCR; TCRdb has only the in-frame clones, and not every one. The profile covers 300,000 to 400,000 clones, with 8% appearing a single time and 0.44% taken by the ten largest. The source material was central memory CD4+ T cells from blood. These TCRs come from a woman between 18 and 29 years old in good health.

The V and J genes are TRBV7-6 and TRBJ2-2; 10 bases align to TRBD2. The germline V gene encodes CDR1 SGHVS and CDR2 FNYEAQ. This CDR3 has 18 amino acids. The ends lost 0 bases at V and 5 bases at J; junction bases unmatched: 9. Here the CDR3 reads CASSLAHLAGVKTGELFF. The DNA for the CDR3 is TGTGCCAGCAGCTTAGCGCATCTAGCGGGAGTAAAAACCGGGGAGCTGTTTTTT.

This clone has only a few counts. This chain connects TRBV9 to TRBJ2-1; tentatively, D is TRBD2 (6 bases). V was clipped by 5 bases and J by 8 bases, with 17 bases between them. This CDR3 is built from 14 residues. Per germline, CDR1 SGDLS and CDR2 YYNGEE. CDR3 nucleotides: TGTGCCAGCAGTTTAGCGGAGGGAAGCGATGAGCAGTTCTTC. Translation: CASSLAEGSDEQFF. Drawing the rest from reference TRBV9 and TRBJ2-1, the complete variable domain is DSGVTQTPKHLITATGQRVTLRCSPRSGDLSVYWYQQSLDQGLQFLIQYYNGEERAKGNILERFSAQQFPDLHSELNLSSLELGDSALYFCASSLAEGSDEQFFGPGTRLTVL.

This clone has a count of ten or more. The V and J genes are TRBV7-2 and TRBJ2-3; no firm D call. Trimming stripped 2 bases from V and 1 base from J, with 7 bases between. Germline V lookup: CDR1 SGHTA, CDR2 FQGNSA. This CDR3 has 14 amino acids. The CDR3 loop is CASSLKRGTDTQYF. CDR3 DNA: TGTGCCAGCAGCTTAAAGAGAGGCACAGATACGCAGTATTTT.

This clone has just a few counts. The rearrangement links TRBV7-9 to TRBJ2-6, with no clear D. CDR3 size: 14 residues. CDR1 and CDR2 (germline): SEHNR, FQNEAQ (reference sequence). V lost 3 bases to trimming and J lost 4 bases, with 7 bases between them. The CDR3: CASSFSYGANVLTF. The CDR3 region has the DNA TGTGCCAGCAGCTTTTCATACGGGGCCAACGTCCTGACTTTC. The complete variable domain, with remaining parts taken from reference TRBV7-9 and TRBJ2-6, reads DTGVSQNPRHKITKRGQNVTFRCDPISEHNRLYWYRQTLGQGPEFLTYFQNEAQLEKSRLLSDRFSAERPKGSFSTLEIQRTEQGDSAMYLCASSFSYGANVLTFGAGSRLTVL.

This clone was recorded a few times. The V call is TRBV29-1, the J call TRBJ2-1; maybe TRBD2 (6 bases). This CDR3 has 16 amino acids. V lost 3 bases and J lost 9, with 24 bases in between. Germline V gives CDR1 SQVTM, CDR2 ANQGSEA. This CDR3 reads CSVERLGGGISGEQFF. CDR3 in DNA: TGCAGCGTTGAGAGGTTGGGAGGCGGAATTAGCGGTGAGCAGTTCTTC.

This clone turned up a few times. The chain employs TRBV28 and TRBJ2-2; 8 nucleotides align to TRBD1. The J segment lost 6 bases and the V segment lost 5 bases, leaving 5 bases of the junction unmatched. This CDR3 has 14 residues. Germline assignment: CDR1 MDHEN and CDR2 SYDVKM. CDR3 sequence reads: CASSQGASAGELFF. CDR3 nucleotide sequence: TGTGCCAGCAGTCAGGGGGCAAGTGCCGGGGAGCTGTTTTTT.

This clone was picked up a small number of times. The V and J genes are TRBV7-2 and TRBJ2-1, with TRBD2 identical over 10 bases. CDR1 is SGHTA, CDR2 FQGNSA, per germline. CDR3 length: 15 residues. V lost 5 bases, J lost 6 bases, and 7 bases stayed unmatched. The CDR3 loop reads CASSQRASGSNEQFF. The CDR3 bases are TGTGCCAGCAGCCAGCGGGCTAGCGGGAGCAATGAGCAGTTCTTC.

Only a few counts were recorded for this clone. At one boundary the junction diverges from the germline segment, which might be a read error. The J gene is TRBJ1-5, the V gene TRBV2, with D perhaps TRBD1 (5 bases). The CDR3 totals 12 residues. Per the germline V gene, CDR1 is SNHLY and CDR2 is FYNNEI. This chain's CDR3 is CASSESQTGVAF. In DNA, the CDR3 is TGTGCCAGCAGTGAGTCCCAAACGGGGGTGGCCTTT.

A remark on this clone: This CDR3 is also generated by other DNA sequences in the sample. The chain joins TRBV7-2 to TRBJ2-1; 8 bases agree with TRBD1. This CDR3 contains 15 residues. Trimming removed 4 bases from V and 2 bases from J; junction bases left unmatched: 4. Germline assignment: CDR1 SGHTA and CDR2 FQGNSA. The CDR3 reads CASSSQGGPYNEQFF. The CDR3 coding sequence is TGTGCCAGCAGCTCACAGGGGGGCCCCTACAATGAGCAGTTCTTC.

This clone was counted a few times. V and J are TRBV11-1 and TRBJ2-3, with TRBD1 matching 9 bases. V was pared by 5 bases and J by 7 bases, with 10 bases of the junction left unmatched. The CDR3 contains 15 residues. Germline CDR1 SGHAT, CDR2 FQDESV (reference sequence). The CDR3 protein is CASSPRDRAKNTQYF. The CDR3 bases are TGTGCCAGCAGCCCCCGGGACAGGGCGAAAAATACGCAGTATTTT. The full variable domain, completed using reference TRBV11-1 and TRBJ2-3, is EAEVAQSPRYKITEKSQAVAFWCDPISGHATLYWYRQILGQGPELLVQFQDESVVDDSQLPKDRFSAERLKGVDSTLKIQPAELGDSAMYLCASSPRDRAKNTQYFGPGTRLTVL.

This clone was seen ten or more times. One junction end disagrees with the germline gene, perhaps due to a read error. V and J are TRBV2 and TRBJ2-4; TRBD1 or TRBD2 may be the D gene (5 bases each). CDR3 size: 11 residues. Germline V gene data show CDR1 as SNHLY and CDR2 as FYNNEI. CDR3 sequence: CASSLEGPTIF. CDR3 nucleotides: TGTGCCAGCAGCTTAGAGGGACCGACAATATTC. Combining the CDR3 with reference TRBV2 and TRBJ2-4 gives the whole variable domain EPEVTQTPSHQVTQMGQEVILRCVPISNHLYFYWYRQILGQKVEFLVSFYNNEISEKSEIFDDQFSVERPDGSNFTLKIRSTKLEDSAMYFCASSLEGPTIFGAGTRLSVL.

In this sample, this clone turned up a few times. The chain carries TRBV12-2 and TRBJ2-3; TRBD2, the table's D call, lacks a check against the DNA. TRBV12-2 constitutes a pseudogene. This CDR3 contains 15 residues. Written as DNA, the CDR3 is TGTGCAAGTCGCCCTCTGGAGAGGAACCCAGATACGCAGTATTTT. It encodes CASRPLERNPDTQYF.

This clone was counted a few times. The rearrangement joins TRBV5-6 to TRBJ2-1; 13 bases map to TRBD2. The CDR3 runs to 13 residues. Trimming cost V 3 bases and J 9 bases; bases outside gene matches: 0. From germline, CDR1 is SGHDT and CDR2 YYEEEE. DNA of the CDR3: TGTGCCAGCAGCTGGACTAGCGGGAGTGAGCAGTTCTTC. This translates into CASSWTSGSEQFF.

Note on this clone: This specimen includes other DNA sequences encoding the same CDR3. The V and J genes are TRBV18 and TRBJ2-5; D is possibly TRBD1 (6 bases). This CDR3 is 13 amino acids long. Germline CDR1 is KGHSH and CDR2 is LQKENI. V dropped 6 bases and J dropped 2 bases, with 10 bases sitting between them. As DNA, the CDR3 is TGTGCCAGCTCCCGGGACATTCAAGAGACCCAGTACTTC. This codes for CASSRDIQETQYF.

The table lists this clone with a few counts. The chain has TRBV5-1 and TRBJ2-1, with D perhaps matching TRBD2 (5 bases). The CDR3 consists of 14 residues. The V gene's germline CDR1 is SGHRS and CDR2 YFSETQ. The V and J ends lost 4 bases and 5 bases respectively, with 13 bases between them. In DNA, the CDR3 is TGCGCCAGCAGCCGGGTTGGGAGAAACAATGAGCAGTTCTTC. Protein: CASSRVGRNNEQFF. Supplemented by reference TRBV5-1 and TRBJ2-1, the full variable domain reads KAGVTQTPRYLIKTRGQQVTLSCSPISGHRSVSWYQQTPGQGLQFLFEYFSETQRNKGNFPGRFSGRQFSNSRSEMNVSTLELGDSALYLCASSRVGRNNEQFFGPGTRLTVL.

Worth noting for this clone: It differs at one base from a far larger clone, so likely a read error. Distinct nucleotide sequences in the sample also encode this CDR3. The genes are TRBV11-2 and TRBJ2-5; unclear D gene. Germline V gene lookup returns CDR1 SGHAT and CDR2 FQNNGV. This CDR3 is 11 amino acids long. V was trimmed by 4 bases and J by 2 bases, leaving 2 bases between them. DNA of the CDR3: TGTGCCAGCAGCTCTCAAGAGACCCAGTACTTC. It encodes CASSSQETQYF. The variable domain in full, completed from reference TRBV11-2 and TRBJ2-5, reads EAGVAQSPRYKIIEKRQSVAFWCNPISGHATLYWYQQILGQGPKLLIQFQNNGVVDDSQLPKDRFSAERLKGVDSTLKIQPAKLEDSAVYLCASSSQETQYFGPGTRLLVL.

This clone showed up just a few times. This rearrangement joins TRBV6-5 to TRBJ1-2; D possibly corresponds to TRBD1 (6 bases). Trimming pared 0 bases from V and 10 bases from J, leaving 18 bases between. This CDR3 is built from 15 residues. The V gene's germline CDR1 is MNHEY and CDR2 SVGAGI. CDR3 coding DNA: TGTGCCAGCAGTTACTCCCCGTCGACAGGCCATTACTACACCTTC. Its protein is CASSYSPSTGHYYTF.

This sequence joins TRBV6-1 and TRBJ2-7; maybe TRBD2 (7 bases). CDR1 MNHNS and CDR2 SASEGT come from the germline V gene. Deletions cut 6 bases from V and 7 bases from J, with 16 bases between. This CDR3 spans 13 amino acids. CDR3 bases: TGTGCCAGCAGAGACAGTGGGGGGGCGGAGCAGTACTTC. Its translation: CASRDSGGAEQYF.

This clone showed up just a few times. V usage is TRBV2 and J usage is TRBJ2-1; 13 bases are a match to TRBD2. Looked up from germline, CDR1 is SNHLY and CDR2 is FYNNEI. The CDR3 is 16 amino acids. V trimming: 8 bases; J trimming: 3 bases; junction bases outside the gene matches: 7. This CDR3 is CASLGLAGAVYNEQFF. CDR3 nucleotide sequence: TGTGCCAGCCTCGGACTAGCGGGAGCAGTCTACAATGAGCAGTTCTTC.

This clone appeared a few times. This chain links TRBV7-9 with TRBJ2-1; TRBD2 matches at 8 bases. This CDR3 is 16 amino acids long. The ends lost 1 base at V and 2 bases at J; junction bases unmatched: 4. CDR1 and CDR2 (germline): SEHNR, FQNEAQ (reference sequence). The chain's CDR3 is CASSLGVAGPYNEQFF. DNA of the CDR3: TGTGCCAGCAGCTTAGGAGTAGCGGGACCCTACAATGAGCAGTTCTTC.

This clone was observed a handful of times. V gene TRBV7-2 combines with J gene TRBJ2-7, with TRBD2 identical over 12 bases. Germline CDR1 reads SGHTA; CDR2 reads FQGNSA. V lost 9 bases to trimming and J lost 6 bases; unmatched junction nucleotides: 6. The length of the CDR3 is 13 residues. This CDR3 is CASKLAGGFEQYF. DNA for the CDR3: TGTGCCAGTAAACTAGCGGGAGGATTCGAGCAGTACTTC.

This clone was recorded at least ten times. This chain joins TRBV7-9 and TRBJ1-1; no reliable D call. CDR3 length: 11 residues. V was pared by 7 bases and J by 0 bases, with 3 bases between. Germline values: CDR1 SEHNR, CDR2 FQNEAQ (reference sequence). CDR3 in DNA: TGTGCCAGCAAGGTGAACACTGAAGCTTTCTTT. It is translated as CASKVNTEAFF.

CDR3 nucleotide sequence: TGTGCCAGCAGCTTAGCGGCCTGGGGGAATGAGCAGTTCTTC. Translated, it gives CASSLAAWGNEQFF. The V gene is TRBV7-2, the J gene TRBJ2-1; either TRBD1 or TRBD2 may fit D (5 bases each). There are 14 residues in the CDR3. Germline V gene lookup returns CDR1 SGHTA and CDR2 FQGNSA. Trimming took 0 bases from V and 7 from J, leaving 10 bases between them.

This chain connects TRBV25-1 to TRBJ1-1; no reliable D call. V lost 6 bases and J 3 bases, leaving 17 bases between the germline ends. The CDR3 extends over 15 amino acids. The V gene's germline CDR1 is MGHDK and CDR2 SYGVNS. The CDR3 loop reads CASSPIGMEDTEAFF. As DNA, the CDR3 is TGTGCCAGCAGCCCCATTGGGATGGAGGACACTGAAGCTTTCTTT.

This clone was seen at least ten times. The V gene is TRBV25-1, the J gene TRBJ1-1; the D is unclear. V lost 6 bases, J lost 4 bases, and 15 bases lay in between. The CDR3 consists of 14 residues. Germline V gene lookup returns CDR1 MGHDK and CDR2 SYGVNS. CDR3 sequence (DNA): TGTGCCAGCAGGGAAAGTGGGGTCAGCACTGAAGCTTTCTTT. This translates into CASRESGVSTEAFF.

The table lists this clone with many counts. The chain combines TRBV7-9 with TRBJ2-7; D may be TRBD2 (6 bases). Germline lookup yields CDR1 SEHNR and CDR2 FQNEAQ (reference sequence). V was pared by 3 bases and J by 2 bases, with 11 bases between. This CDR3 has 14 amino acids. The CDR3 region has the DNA TGTGCCAGCAGCTTGGGCCTAGCGCCCTACGAGCAGTACTTC. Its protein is CASSLGLAPYEQYF. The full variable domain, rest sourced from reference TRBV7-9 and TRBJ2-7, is DTGVSQNPRHKITKRGQNVTFRCDPISEHNRLYWYRQTLGQGPEFLTYFQNEAQLEKSRLLSDRFSAERPKGSFSTLEIQRTEQGDSAMYLCASSLGLAPYEQYFGPGTRLTVT.